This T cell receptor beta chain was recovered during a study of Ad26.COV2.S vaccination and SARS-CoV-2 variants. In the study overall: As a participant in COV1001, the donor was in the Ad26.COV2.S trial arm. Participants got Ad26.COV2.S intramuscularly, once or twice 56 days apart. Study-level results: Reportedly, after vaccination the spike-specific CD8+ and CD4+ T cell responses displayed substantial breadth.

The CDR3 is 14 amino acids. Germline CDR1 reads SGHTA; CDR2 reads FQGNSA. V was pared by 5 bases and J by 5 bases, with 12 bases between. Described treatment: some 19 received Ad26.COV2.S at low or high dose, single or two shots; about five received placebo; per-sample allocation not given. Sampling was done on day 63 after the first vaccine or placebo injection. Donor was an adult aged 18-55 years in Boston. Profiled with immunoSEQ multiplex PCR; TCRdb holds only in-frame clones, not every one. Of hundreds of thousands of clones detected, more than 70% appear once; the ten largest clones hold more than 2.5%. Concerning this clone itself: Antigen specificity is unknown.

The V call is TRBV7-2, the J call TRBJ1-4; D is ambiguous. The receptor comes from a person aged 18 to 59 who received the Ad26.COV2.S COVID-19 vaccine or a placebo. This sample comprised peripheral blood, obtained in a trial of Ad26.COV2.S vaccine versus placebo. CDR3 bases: TGTGCCAGCAGCCCCCGGCGGCTCAATGAAAAACTGTTTTTT. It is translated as CASSPRRLNEKLFF.